The 28 T cell receptor beta chains below were found in one sample sequenced in a study of blood T cell repertoires in COVID-19. Profiling relied on immunoSEQ multiplex PCR, and the TCRdb table lists in-frame clones only, not all of them. The data hold roughly 250,000 clones, with about nine tenths observed a single time. The sequencing sample was made of PBMCs or T cells enriched from blood (not recorded which). These receptors were collected from a woman aged 25 to 39 with acute COVID-19.

This chain connects TRBV7-8 to TRBJ1-5; a weak D match, TRBD1 (5 bases). Trimming left V 1 base short and J 0 bases short, with 13 bases between. The CDR3 runs to 17 residues. Germline CDR1 and CDR2: SGHVS and FQNEAQ. The CDR3 nucleotides read TGTGCCAGCAGCTTAGTTCTGTCAGGGAATAGCAATCAGCCCCAGCATTTT. Its translation: CASSLVLSGNSNQPQHF. Full variable domain (missing parts from reference TRBV7-8 and TRBJ1-5): GAGVSQSPRYKVAKRGQDVALRCDPISGHVSLFWYQQALGQGPEFLTYFQNEAQLDKSGLPSDRFFAERPEGSVSTLKIQRTQQEDSAVYLCASSLVLSGNSNQPQHFGDGTRLSIL.

The chain is built from TRBV3-1 (or the pseudogene TRBV3-2) and TRBJ2-2; 10 bases align to TRBD2. After removal of 3 bases from V and 4 bases from J, the junction contained 8 bases not matched to a gene. The CDR3 contains 17 residues. The germline CDR1 and CDR2 sequences are LGHDT and YNNKEL (reference sequence). CDR3 sequence reads: CASSQRALAGSTGELFF. The CDR3, as DNA: TGTGCCAGCAGCCAGAGGGCACTAGCGGGGAGCACCGGGGAGCTGTTTTTT.

The CDR3 coding sequence is TGTGCCAGCAGTGAAATGACAGAACGCCCGTACTTC. Translated, it gives CASSEMTERPYF. The chain uses TRBV2 and TRBJ2-7, with a weak D call TRBD1 (5 bases). Germline V gives CDR1 SNHLY, CDR2 FYNNEI. This CDR3 spans 12 amino acids. V lost 2 bases to trimming and J lost 12 bases, with 14 bases between them.

The chain combines TRBV9 with TRBJ2-1; TRBD2 matches 9 bases. Germline loops: CDR1 SGDLS, CDR2 YYNGEE. Trimming removed 0 bases from V and 7 bases from J; junction bases left unmatched: 5. This CDR3 region has 15 residues. In DNA form, the CDR3 reads TGTGCCAGCAGCGTAGGTAGCGGGGGTTCAAATGAGCAGTTCTTC. Translated: CASSVGSGGSNEQFF.

This clone was recorded a few times. V usage is TRBV28 and J usage is TRBJ2-7; 10 nucleotides match TRBD2. The V gene end was trimmed by 6 bases and the J gene end by 6 bases; junction bases not matched to a gene: 8. The germline V gene encodes CDR1 MDHEN and CDR2 SYDVKM. The CDR3 spans 14 residues. The CDR3 reads CASSFALAGFEQYF. As DNA, the CDR3 is TGTGCCAGCAGCTTCGCACTAGCGGGATTCGAGCAGTACTTC.

V and J are TRBV5-5 and TRBJ1-4, with D possibly being TRBD1 (5 bases). CDR3 length: 14 residues. Germline CDR1 SGHKS, CDR2 YYEKEE (reference sequence). V lost 0 bases and J 8 bases, leaving 11 bases between the germline ends. In nucleotides, the CDR3 is TGTGCCAGCAGCTTGGCATTAAGGGGAGAAAAACTGTTTTTT. Translating gives CASSLALRGEKLFF.

DNA of the CDR3: TGTGCCAGCAGCCCCAGGGGGAGCACATCCCAAGAGACCCAGTACTTC. Amino acids: CASSPRGSTSQETQYF. The V and J genes are TRBV28 and TRBJ2-5, with 7 bases aligning to TRBD1. The V gene end was trimmed by 6 bases and the J gene end by 1 base; junction bases not matched to a gene: 11. CDR3 length equals 16 residues. Germline loops: CDR1 MDHEN, CDR2 SYDVKM.

The chain has TRBV29-1 and TRBJ2-1, with D hard to call. CDR1 and CDR2 from the germline V gene are SQVTM and ANQGSEA. The CDR3 sequence is 11 residues long. V dropped 3 bases and J dropped 4 bases, with 4 bases sitting between them. The chain's CDR3 is CSVDLYNEQFF. For the CDR3, the DNA is TGCAGCGTTGACTTATACAATGAGCAGTTCTTC.

This clone was counted only a few times. This chain joins TRBV14 and TRBJ1-1; 7 nucleotides line up with TRBD1. V was clipped by 6 bases and J by 1 base; unmatched bases: 5. The germline V gene encodes CDR1 SGHDN and CDR2 FVKESK. The CDR3 covers 14 residues. DNA of the CDR3: TGTGCCAGCAGTAGACAGGGCGGGAACACTGAAGCTTTCTTT. Translated: CASSRQGGNTEAFF.

This chain joins TRBV6-5 and TRBJ2-7; 8 bases map to TRBD1. V lost 4 bases to trimming and J lost 1 base; unmatched junction nucleotides: 6. The length of the CDR3 is 15 residues. Germline loops: CDR1 MNHEY, CDR2 SVGAGI. The CDR3: CASSSGTGSSYEQYF. The CDR3, as DNA: TGTGCCAGCAGTTCAGGGACAGGTAGTTCCTACGAGCAGTACTTC.

The chain links TRBV11-3 to TRBJ2-1; perhaps TRBD1 as D (5 bases). CDR3 length: 15 amino acids. CDR1 and CDR2 from the germline V gene are SGHNT and YENEEA. Between the trimmed V and J ends, which lost 3 bases and 6 bases, there was a span of 15 bases. Here the CDR3 DNA reads TGTGCCAGCAGCTTGGGGCAGGGAATGACCAATGAGCAGTTCTTC. Translation gives CASSLGQGMTNEQFF.

V is TRBV6-1 and J is TRBJ1-2; 7 nucleotides agree with TRBD1. The trim removed 0 bases at V and 4 bases at J, leaving 8 bases unmatched. This CDR3 has 16 amino acids. Germline V gene lookup returns CDR1 MNHNS and CDR2 SASEGT. The CDR3 sequence is CASSEAGPTGAYGYTF. CDR3 DNA: TGTGCCAGCAGTGAAGCGGGGCCAACAGGGGCCTATGGCTACACCTTC.

The chain is built from TRBV2 and TRBJ2-1; 10 nucleotides match TRBD2. In germline, CDR1 is SNHLY, CDR2 FYNNEI. The CDR3 contains 16 residues. Trimming took 6 bases from V and 7 from J; bases not matched to a gene: 12. The CDR3 is CASRELAGTGGNEQFF. CDR3 DNA: TGTGCCAGCAGGGAACTAGCGGGGACTGGTGGGAATGAGCAGTTCTTC. The variable domain in full, completed from reference TRBV2 and TRBJ2-1, reads EPEVTQTPSHQVTQMGQEVILRCVPISNHLYFYWYRQILGQKVEFLVSFYNNEISEKSEIFDDQFSVERPDGSNFTLKIRSTKLEDSAMYFCASRELAGTGGNEQFFGPGTRLTVL.

The genes are TRBV30 and TRBJ1-1; the match to TRBD1 covers 7 bases. V lost 3 bases to trimming and J lost 3 bases; unmatched junction nucleotides: 4. The CDR3 spans 13 residues. In germline, CDR1 is GTSNPN, CDR2 SVGIG (reference sequence). CDR3 sequence reads: CAWRVTGDTEAFF. CDR3 in DNA: TGTGCCTGGAGGGTCACAGGGGACACTGAAGCTTTCTTT.

The rearrangement links TRBV27 to TRBJ1-6, with D perhaps TRBD1 (6 bases). Trimming left V 3 bases short and J 6 bases short, with 12 bases between. The V gene's germline CDR1 is MNHEY and CDR2 SMNVEV (reference sequence). The CDR3 covers 15 residues. For the CDR3, the DNA is TGTGCCAGCAGTTTTGGGGGGGCGCGTAATTCACCCCTCCACTTT. It encodes CASSFGGARNSPLHF.

This clone turned up a few times. The gene calls are TRBV27 and TRBJ1-2; 10 nucleotides match TRBD1. J gave up 6 bases and V 6 bases, and 16 bases lay outside the gene matches. Germline V gene sequence: CDR1 MNHEY, CDR2 SMNVEV (reference sequence). The CDR3 loop spans 17 amino acids. The CDR3 loop is CASRDPMTGGAADGYTF. The CDR3 nucleotides read TGTGCCAGCAGGGACCCCATGACAGGGGGCGCTGCCGATGGCTACACCTTC.

The rearrangement uses TRBV4-3 and TRBJ1-4; possibly TRBD1 for D (5 bases). Germline V lookup: CDR1 LGHNA, CDR2 YSLEER. Trimming shortened V by 3 bases and J by 8 bases, and 16 bases separated the two germline ends. The CDR3 is 15 amino acids. This CDR3 reads CASSQWGGEEEKLFF. For the CDR3, the DNA is TGCGCCAGCAGCCAGTGGGGAGGGGAGGAAGAAAAACTGTTTTTT.

The chain carries TRBV7-8 and TRBJ1-1; D is unresolved. The CDR3 has 15 residues. Trimming pared 0 bases from V and 0 bases from J, leaving 8 bases between. CDR1 is SGHVS, CDR2 FQNEAQ, per germline. CDR3 DNA sequence: TGTGCCAGCAGCTTAGCATCGGGGATGAACACTGAAGCTTTCTTT. It is translated as CASSLASGMNTEAFF. The full variable domain, with the rest looked up from reference TRBV7-8 and TRBJ1-1, is GAGVSQSPRYKVAKRGQDVALRCDPISGHVSLFWYQQALGQGPEFLTYFQNEAQLDKSGLPSDRFFAERPEGSVSTLKIQRTQQEDSAVYLCASSLASGMNTEAFFGQGTRLTVV.

The rearrangement joins TRBV7-9 to TRBJ1-1, with D perhaps matching TRBD1 (6 bases). Germline assignment: CDR1 SEHNR and CDR2 FQNEAQ (reference sequence). Trimming pared 1 base from V and 10 bases from J, leaving 7 bases between. The CDR3 length is 11 residues. CDR3 nucleotide sequence: TGTGCCAGCAGCTTAGGAGGGGGAGCTTTCTTT. Encoded protein: CASSLGGGAFF.

V usage is TRBV18 and J usage is TRBJ2-7, with 11 bases lining up with TRBD1. The V segment lost 2 bases and the J segment 4 bases; nucleotides outside the gene matches: 4. The CDR3 consists of 15 residues. CDR1 is KGHSH and CDR2 is LQKENI in the germline V gene. In nucleotides, the CDR3 is TGTGCCAGCTCACCATCAGGGACAGGGGGGTACGAGCAGTACTTC. Protein product: CASSPSGTGGYEQYF.

The CDR3 region is CATSTQTGGGSPLHF. CDR3 coding DNA: TGTGCCACCAGCACGCAGACAGGGGGCGGCTCACCCCTCCACTTT. The chain has TRBV15 and TRBJ1-6, with TRBD1 matching over 10 bases. The length of the CDR3 is 15 residues. CDR1 is LNHNV and CDR2 is YYDKDF in the germline V gene (reference sequence). With 4 bases clipped from V and 10 bases from J, the junction kept 7 bases outside the gene matches. Full variable domain (remainder filled in from reference TRBV15 and TRBJ1-6): DAMVIQNPRYQVTQFGKPVTLSCSQTLNHNVMYWYQQKSSQAPKLLFHYYDKDFNNEADTPDNFQSRRPNTSFCFLDIRSPGLGDTAMYLCATSTQTGGGSPLHFGNGTRLTVT.

This clone was observed a few times. The J gene is TRBJ1-2, the V gene TRBV29-1; TRBD1 matches 10 bases. V was pared by 5 bases and J by 4 bases, with 7 bases of the junction left unmatched. This CDR3 has 14 amino acids. Germline CDR1 reads SQVTM; CDR2 reads ANQGSEA. The CDR3 protein is CSVTGTGDPYGYTF. The CDR3 DNA is TGCAGCGTTACCGGGACAGGGGACCCCTATGGCTACACCTTC.

This clone was counted between two and nine times. This chain links TRBV12-3 or TRBV12-4 with TRBJ1-2; D might be TRBD1 (5 bases). The length of the CDR3 is 13 residues. Trimming removed 4 bases at V and 4 bases at J, with 10 bases between. The DNA of the CDR3 is TGTGCCAGCAGTTGGGGCCCTAGCTATGGCTACACCTTC. It specifies CASSWGPSYGYTF.

The CDR3 DNA reads as TGTGCCAGCAGCGTGTCAGGATTAGCGGGGGATCACCGGCAGTTCTTC. Encoded protein: CASSVSGLAGDHRQFF. The genes are TRBV3-1 (or the pseudogene TRBV3-2) and TRBJ2-1, with 9 bases identical to TRBD2. J was trimmed by 12 bases and V by 5 bases; bases with no gene match: 17. CDR1 is LGHDT, CDR2 YNNKEL, per germline (reference sequence). The CDR3 covers 16 residues.

This clone was detected only a few times. The chain recombines TRBV4-1 with TRBJ2-1, with D maybe TRBD1 (6 bases). This CDR3 comprises 15 residues. Trimming left V 0 bases short and J 9 bases short, with 15 bases between. The germline V gene encodes CDR1 MGHRA and CDR2 YSYEKL. CDR3 residues: CASSQDLHRAAEQFF. In DNA form, the CDR3 reads TGCGCCAGCAGCCAAGATCTGCACAGGGCGGCTGAGCAGTTCTTC.

This chain links TRBV28 with TRBJ2-3, with D maybe TRBD2 (6 bases). Trimming took off 4 bases at V and 8 bases at J, with 19 bases between the two ends. The germline CDR1 and CDR2 sequences are MDHEN and SYDVKM. The CDR3 covers 15 residues. The CDR3 coding sequence is TGTGCCAGCAGTTACCCGGACTATTCAGAGACTACGCAGTATTTT. Its translation: CASSYPDYSETTQYF.

This chain uses TRBV6-5 with TRBJ2-5; TRBD2 matches at 9 bases. Trimming at V came to 2 bases and at J to 0 bases, leaving 4 bases not matched to a gene. Germline loops: CDR1 MNHEY, CDR2 SVGAGI. This CDR3 contains 16 residues. CDR3 sequence: CASSYGLAGDQETQYF. CDR3 sequence (DNA): TGTGCCAGCAGTTACGGGTTAGCGGGGGACCAAGAGACCCAGTACTTC.

This clone was recorded once. The gene calls are TRBV3-1 (or the pseudogene TRBV3-2) and TRBJ2-1; 10 bases match TRBD2. The J segment lost 8 bases and the V segment lost 4 bases, leaving 17 bases of the junction unmatched. CDR3 length: 18 amino acids. In germline, CDR1 is LGHDT, CDR2 YNNKEL (reference sequence). CDR3: CASSRRSRWSGGADEQFF. In DNA, the CDR3 is TGTGCCAGCAGCCGCAGGTCCAGGTGGAGCGGGGGGGCCGATGAGCAGTTCTTC.